The clone carrying this TCR beta chain came up once. Its specificity is not known. MiXCR, run by TCRdb on the 5' RACE reads, gives a single entry per CDR3 protein. The table has 560,000 or so distinct CDR3 sequences, 15% to 20% seen once. This specimen comes from a study of T-cell memory formation after mild COVID-19. Study summary: TCR clusters largely stayed donor specific. Study observations and caveats: Some clones that responded were present in memory (sampled pre-infection), which suggests cross-reactive memory joined.

Germline V CDR1 and CDR2: LGHDT, YNNKEL (reference sequence). This CDR3 spans 14 amino acids. Deletions cut 4 bases from V and 8 bases from J, with 15 bases between. V and J are TRBV3-1 and TRBJ1-3; no definite D call. The TCR comes from an adult woman who had mild COVID-19 (a few samples of this study predate the infection). Cell type and time point are not known. The sample was PBMCs or a T cell subset sorted from them (not recorded which). The CDR3 here is CASSPTGLRDTIYF. The CDR3 region has the DNA TGTGCCAGCAGCCCTACGGGATTACGGGACACCATATATTTT.